This passage covers 26 T cell receptor beta chains from one sample sequenced in a study of regulatory T cells in long-lasting Graves disease. Time point of the sample: newly diagnosed GD, antithyroid drugs for less than 3 months. PBMCs were the source of the RNA used for TCR sequencing. Construction of TCR beta libraries relied on iRepertoire HTBI primers and on Arm-PCR targeting CDR3 regions. MiXCR, run by TCRdb on the multiplex PCR reads, gives a single entry per CDR3 protein. The table lists hundreds of thousands of distinct CDR3 sequences, about 16% of them singletons. The sample was also linked to a second study, of T cells in Graves' hyperthyroidism and ophthalmopathy.

This specimen was peripheral blood mononuclear cells (PBMCs), taken at new diagnosis, from a patient treated with antithyroid drugs. These receptor sequences come from a woman aged 25 to 39 with Graves disease.

At least ten counts were recorded for this clonotype. The chain carries TRBV6-1 and TRBJ2-3, with a tentative D call TRBD2 (6 bases). The ends were cut back, 8 bases at V and 0 bases at J, with 18 bases in the middle. This CDR3 region has 16 residues. Germline values: CDR1 MNHNS, CDR2 SASEGT. CDR3 loop: CASFFGGGVSTDTQYF. The CDR3 coding sequence is TGTGCCAGCTTTTTCGGCGGAGGGGTTAGCACAGATACGCAGTATTTT.

V and J are TRBV10-3 and TRBJ2-3, with TRBD2 matching 9 bases. Losses at the gene ends were 2 bases for V and 7 bases for J; bases not matched to a gene: 16. This CDR3 spans 18 amino acids. Germline CDR1 reads ENHRY; CDR2 reads SYGVKD. As DNA, the CDR3 is TGTGCCATCAGTGAGCTCGGCGGGGTAGCGGGAGAAAGTTATACGCAGTATTTT. It is translated as CAISELGGVAGESYTQYF.

This clonotype was counted a few times. The V call is TRBV6-1, the J call TRBJ2-7; 13 positions agree with TRBD2. The CDR3 sequence is 13 residues long. Trimming took 10 bases from V and 3 from J; bases not matched to a gene: 3. Germline loops: CDR1 MNHNS, CDR2 SASEGT. CDR3 bases: TGTGCCACCGGGACTAGCGGGGACTACGAGCAGTACTTC. Protein sequence: CATGTSGDYEQYF.

This clonotype was detected many times. The gene calls are TRBV28 and TRBJ2-7, with D tentatively TRBD2 (7 bases). V was trimmed by 6 bases and J by 5 bases, leaving 17 bases between them. Looked up from germline, CDR1 is MDHEN and CDR2 is SYDVKM. The CDR3 contains 14 residues. CDR3: CASREGGLLNEQYF. CDR3 coding DNA: TGTGCCAGCAGGGAAGGGGGACTATTAAACGAGCAGTACTTC.

This clonotype has a count of ten or more. V gene TRBV28 combines with J gene TRBJ2-1, with 8 positions matching TRBD2. Trimming at V came to 4 bases and at J to 3 bases, leaving 11 bases not matched to a gene. The CDR3 runs 17 residues. Germline V CDR1 and CDR2: MDHEN, SYDVKM. This chain's CDR3 is CASSYSTAGGFYNEQFF. CDR3 nucleotide sequence: TGTGCCAGCAGTTATAGTACGGCGGGGGGCTTCTACAATGAGCAGTTCTTC.

J is TRBJ1-4 and V is TRBV9; possibly TRBD1 for D (5 bases). The V and J ends lost 3 bases and 2 bases respectively, with 11 bases between them. Germline V lookup: CDR1 SGDLS, CDR2 YYNGEE. The CDR3 contains 15 residues. The CDR3 DNA follows: TGTGCCAGCAGCGCCCAGGGCTCGACTAATGAAAAACTGTTTTTT. It specifies CASSAQGSTNEKLFF.

This clonotype was counted only a few times. The V call is TRBV27, the J call TRBJ1-2; D possibly corresponds to TRBD1 (5 bases). The CDR3 runs 14 residues. V was clipped by 3 bases and J by 5 bases, with 13 bases between them. Germline V lookup: CDR1 MNHEY, CDR2 SMNVEV (reference sequence). The CDR3 sequence: CASSFQQVGYGYTF. CDR3 nucleotides: TGTGCCAGCAGTTTCCAACAGGTGGGGTATGGCTACACCTTC.

This clonotype has ten or more counts. The rearrangement uses TRBV7-9 and TRBJ1-1, with D perhaps matching TRBD1 (6 bases). V was shortened by 4 bases and J by 1 base, with 19 bases between the two germline ends. Germline V gives CDR1 SEHNR, CDR2 FQNEAQ (reference sequence). This CDR3 comprises 17 residues. In DNA, the CDR3 is TGTGCCAGCAGCTCGCGCCAAACCGGGACAACGAACACTGAAGCTTTCTTT. This encodes CASSSRQTGTTNTEAFF.

The chain couples TRBV7-3 to TRBJ2-6; D tentatively fits TRBD1 or TRBD2 (5 bases each). Germline V lookup: CDR1 SGHTA, CDR2 FQGTGA. Trimming shortened V by 1 base and J by 4 bases, and 11 bases separated the two germline ends. The length of the CDR3 is 16 residues. DNA for the CDR3: TGTGCCAGCAGCTTAAGGGCCGGGACGGGGGCCAACGTCCTGACTTTC. Protein product: CASSLRAGTGANVLTF.

The rearrangement links TRBV18 to TRBJ2-5, with a tentative D call TRBD2 (5 bases). The CDR3 has 15 amino acids. V was trimmed by 7 bases and J by 5 bases, leaving 20 bases between them. Per germline, CDR1 KGHSH and CDR2 LQKENI. CDR3 in amino acids: CASLSGGTTGETQYF. As DNA, the CDR3 is TGTGCCAGCTTATCTGGCGGTACTACGGGGGAGACCCAGTACTTC.

This clonotype was recorded many times. This chain uses TRBV14 with TRBJ1-1; no reliable D call. There are 14 residues in the CDR3. V gave up 3 bases and J gave up 4 bases, with 12 bases separating them. The V gene's germline CDR1 is SGHDN and CDR2 FVKESK. The CDR3 nucleotides are TGTGCCAGCAGCCAGCAGGCCCGATTCACTGAAGCTTTCTTT. Its protein is CASSQQARFTEAFF. Combining the CDR3 with reference TRBV14 and TRBJ1-1 gives the whole variable domain EAGVTQFPSHSVIEKGQTVTLRCDPISGHDNLYWYRRVMGKEIKFLLHFVKESKQDESGMPNNRFLAERTGGTYSTLKVQPAELEDSGVYFCASSQQARFTEAFFGQGTRLTVV.

This clonotype was detected ten times or more. The genes are TRBV5-1 and TRBJ2-7; TRBD2 might be the D (6 bases). Germline V CDR1 and CDR2: SGHRS, YFSETQ. This CDR3 region has 17 residues. The V gene lost 0 bases and the J gene lost 2 bases, with 18 bases spanning the gap. This CDR3 reads CASSLGLGGRIPYEQYF. CDR3 bases: TGCGCCAGCAGCTTGGGGTTGGGGGGAAGAATCCCCTACGAGCAGTACTTC.

J is TRBJ1-5 and V is TRBV3-1; 8 nucleotides agree with TRBD1. The CDR3 loop spans 15 amino acids. CDR1 LGHDT and CDR2 YNNKEL come from the germline V gene (reference sequence). V shed 3 bases and J 6 bases; nucleotides not matched to a gene: 7. The CDR3 loop is CASSQTDREGQPQHF. The CDR3 DNA sequence: TGTGCCAGCAGCCAGACGGACAGGGAAGGTCAGCCCCAGCATTTT.

The genes are TRBV6-1 and TRBJ1-6; D unclear. The CDR3 is made up of 14 amino acids. The germline gives CDR1 MNHNS, CDR2 SASEGT. V was trimmed by 10 bases and J by 1 base, leaving 11 bases between them. Here the CDR3 DNA reads TGTGCCACCAAGACGGCATCCTATAATTCACCCCTCCACTTT. This translates into CATKTASYNSPLHF.

J is TRBJ2-1 and V is TRBV6-2 or TRBV6-3; 14 bases are shared with TRBD2. J gave up 9 bases and V 6 bases, and 10 bases lay outside the gene matches. The V gene's germline CDR1 is MNHEY and CDR2 SVGEGT. This CDR3 comprises 16 residues. This CDR3 is CASSQGTSGRGSEQFF. The CDR3 DNA reads as TGTGCCAGCAGCCAGGGGACTAGCGGGAGAGGTAGTGAGCAGTTCTTC.

This chain joins TRBV9 and TRBJ2-1; 9 bases are a match to TRBD2. Germline assignment: CDR1 SGDLS and CDR2 YYNGEE. V lost 4 bases to trimming and J lost 0 bases; unmatched junction nucleotides: 17. The CDR3 covers 20 residues. CDR3 DNA sequence: TGTGCCAGCAGCCTCCGGGGTAGCGGGAGTTTTCCTAGCTCCTACAATGAGCAGTTCTTC. The encoded protein is CASSLRGSGSFPSSYNEQFF.

Ten or more counts support this clonotype. The J gene is TRBJ1-6, the V gene TRBV5-1; no reliable D call. The CDR3 runs to 16 residues. V lost 4 bases and J 9 bases, leaving 20 bases between the germline ends. Germline assignment: CDR1 SGHRS and CDR2 YFSETQ. CDR3 sequence reads: CASSQDGRRVGSPLHF. CDR3 DNA: TGCGCCAGCAGCCAGGACGGCCGCCGAGTCGGTTCACCCCTCCACTTT.

This clonotype was seen ten or more times. The chain recombines TRBV7-2 with TRBJ2-7; D possibly corresponds to TRBD1 (5 bases). This CDR3 is built from 13 residues. Germline values: CDR1 SGHTA, CDR2 FQGNSA. V lost 7 bases and J lost 3, with 13 bases in between. The CDR3, as DNA: TGTGCCAGCAACGACAGAAAAAACTACGAGCAGTACTTC. Encoded protein: CASNDRKNYEQYF.

At least ten counts were recorded for this clonotype. V gene TRBV3-1 combines with J gene TRBJ1-1; D is ambiguous. The length of the CDR3 is 15 residues. Germline lookup yields CDR1 LGHDT and CDR2 YNNKEL (reference sequence). Trimming cost V 3 bases and J 6 bases, with 17 bases left between them. CDR3: CASSQSSFTVAEAFF. CDR3 bases: TGTGCCAGCAGCCAGTCAAGCTTTACGGTGGCTGAAGCTTTCTTT.

On this clonotype: Just one base apart from a much larger clone, this may be a read error. V and J are TRBV7-2 and TRBJ1-1; D possibly corresponds to TRBD1 (5 bases). The CDR3 spans 16 residues. Germline V gene data show CDR1 as SGHTA and CDR2 as FQGNSA. CDR3 protein: CAGSTTGTRWNTEAFF. As DNA, the CDR3 is TGTGCCGGCAGCACAACGGGGACTCGTTGGAACACTGAAGCTTTCTTT.

This clonotype was observed many times. The chain couples TRBV27 to TRBJ2-7, with D unresolved. The V gene lost 4 bases and the J gene lost 3 bases, with 22 bases spanning the gap. CDR1 is MNHEY, CDR2 SMNVEV, per germline (reference sequence). There are 17 residues in the CDR3. CDR3 sequence (DNA): TGTGCCAGCAGTTCCCGCCACTCCGATTCGTTTGTCTACGAGCAGTACTTC. Translation gives CASSSRHSDSFVYEQYF.

This clonotype came up a few times. The CDR3: CSAIWNYEQYF. The CDR3 nucleotides are TGCAGTGCTATCTGGAACTACGAGCAGTACTTC. The chain carries TRBV20-1 and TRBJ2-7; no definite D call. This CDR3 comprises 11 residues. The ends were cut back, 4 bases at V and 3 bases at J, with 7 bases in the middle. The V gene's germline CDR1 is DFQATT and CDR2 SNEGSKA (reference sequence).

This clonotype was counted many times. The genes are TRBV7-9 and TRBJ1-2; a possible D gene is TRBD1 (6 bases). V lost 7 bases, J lost 8 bases, and 29 bases lay in between. The germline V gene has CDR1 SEHNR and CDR2 FQNEAQ (reference sequence). This CDR3 spans 17 amino acids. The CDR3 loop is CASTTIMGGALAWGYTF. CDR3 DNA sequence: TGTGCCAGCACCACCATCATGGGGGGCGCGTTGGCTTGGGGCTACACCTTC.

This clonotype was seen at least ten times. The chain has TRBV12-3 or TRBV12-4 and TRBJ1-2; no clear D gene. The CDR3 spans 15 residues. The ends were cut back, 0 bases at V and 4 bases at J, with 12 bases in the middle. The CDR3 loop is CASSLAARLGYGYTF. CDR3 in DNA: TGTGCCAGCAGTTTAGCGGCCAGGCTAGGCTATGGCTACACCTTC.

This clonotype was recorded at least ten times. V and J are TRBV19 and TRBJ2-5, with 10 bases matching TRBD2. The CDR3 covers 14 residues. The trim removed 8 bases at V and 2 bases at J, leaving 5 bases unmatched. CDR1 is LNHDA, CDR2 SQIVND, per germline (reference sequence). Here the CDR3 reads CASQSGRAQETQYF. The CDR3 nucleotides read TGTGCCAGTCAAAGCGGGAGGGCACAAGAGACCCAGTACTTC.

Comments on this clonotype: A single base is all that separates this from a far larger clone, so a read error is likely. The J gene is TRBJ2-5, the V gene TRBV28; no firm D call. Germline CDR1 is MDHEN and CDR2 is SYDVKM. CDR3 length: 15 residues. The CDR3 DNA reads TGTGCCAGCAGTTTAAAAGGGCGGCCCACGGATGAGCATTTCTTC. Residues: CASSLKGRPTDEHFF. The whole variable domain, filled in from reference TRBV28 and TRBJ2-5, reads DVKVTQSSRYLVKRTGEKVFLECVQDMDHENMFWYRQDPGLGLRLIYFSYDVKMKEKGDIPEGYSVSREKKERFSLILESASTNQTSMYLCASSLKGRPTDEHFFGPGTRLLVL.